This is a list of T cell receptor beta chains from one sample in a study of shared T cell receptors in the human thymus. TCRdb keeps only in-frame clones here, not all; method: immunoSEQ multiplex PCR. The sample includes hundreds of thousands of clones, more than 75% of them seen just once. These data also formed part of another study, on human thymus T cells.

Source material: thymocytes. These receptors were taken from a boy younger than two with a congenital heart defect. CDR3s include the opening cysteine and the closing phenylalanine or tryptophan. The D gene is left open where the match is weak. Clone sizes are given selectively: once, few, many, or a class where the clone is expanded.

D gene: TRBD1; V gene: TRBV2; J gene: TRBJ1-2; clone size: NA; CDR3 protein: CASGIFRGPYGYTF; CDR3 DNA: TGTGCCAGCGGGATTTTTAGGGGGCCCTATGGCTACACCTTC
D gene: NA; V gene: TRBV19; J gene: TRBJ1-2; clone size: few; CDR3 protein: CASSSGRIYGYTF; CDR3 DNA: TGTGCCAGTAGTTCCGGCAGGATCTATGGCTACACCTTC
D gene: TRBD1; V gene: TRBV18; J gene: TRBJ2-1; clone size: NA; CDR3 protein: CASSLRDSFYNEQFF; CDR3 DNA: TGTGCCAGCTCACTCCGGGACAGCTTCTACAATGAGCAGTTCTTC
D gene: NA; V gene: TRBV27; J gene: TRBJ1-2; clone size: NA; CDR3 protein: CASSMAVTHGYTF; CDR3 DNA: TGTGCCAGCAGTATGGCCGTTACCCACGGCTACACCTTC
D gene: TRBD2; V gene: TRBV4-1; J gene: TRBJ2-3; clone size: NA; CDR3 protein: CASWSGANTDTQYF; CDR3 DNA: TGCGCCAGCTGGAGCGGGGCCAACACAGATACGCAGTATTTT
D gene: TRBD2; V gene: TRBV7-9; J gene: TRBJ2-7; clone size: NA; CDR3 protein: CASSHASGRTTYEQYF; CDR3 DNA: TGTGCCAGCAGCCATGCTAGCGGTCGAACAACCTACGAGCAGTACTTC
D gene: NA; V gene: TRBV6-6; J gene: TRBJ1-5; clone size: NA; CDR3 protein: CASSLLGWGVQPQHF; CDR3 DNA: TGTGCCAGCAGCCTCCTTGGCTGGGGGGTCCAGCCCCAGCATTTT
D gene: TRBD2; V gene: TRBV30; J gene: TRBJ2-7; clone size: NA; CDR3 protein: CAWTIRGSSYEQYF; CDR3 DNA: TGTGCCTGGACTATCCGCGGGAGCTCCTACGAGCAGTACTTC
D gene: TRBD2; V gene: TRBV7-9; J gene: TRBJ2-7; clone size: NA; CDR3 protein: CASSLNSGTSEYEQYF; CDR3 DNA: TGTGCCAGCAGCCTTAATTCCGGGACTAGTGAATACGAGCAGTACTTC
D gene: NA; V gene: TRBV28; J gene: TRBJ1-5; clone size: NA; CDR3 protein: CASSLWGRGTQPQHF; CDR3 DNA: TGTGCCAGCAGTTTATGGGGCAGGGGTACTCAGCCCCAGCATTTT
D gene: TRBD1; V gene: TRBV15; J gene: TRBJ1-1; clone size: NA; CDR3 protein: CATSRSDRVTEAFF; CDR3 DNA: TGTGCCACCAGCAGATCAGACAGGGTTACTGAAGCTTTCTTT
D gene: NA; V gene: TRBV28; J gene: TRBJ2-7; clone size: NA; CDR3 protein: CASRQGRYEQYF; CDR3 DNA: TGTGCCAGCAGGCAGGGCCGCTACGAGCAGTACTTC
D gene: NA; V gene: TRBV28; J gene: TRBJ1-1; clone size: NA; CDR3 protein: CASSTREKAFF; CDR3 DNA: TGTGCCAGCAGTACCCGGGAGAAAGCTTTCTTT
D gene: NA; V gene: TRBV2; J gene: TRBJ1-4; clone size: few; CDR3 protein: CASSEDGQSNEKLFF; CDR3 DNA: TGTGCCAGCAGTGAAGACGGACAGTCTAATGAAAAACTGTTTTTT
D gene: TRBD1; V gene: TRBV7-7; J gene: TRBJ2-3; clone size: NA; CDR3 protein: CASSLRDRGFGNQPQYF; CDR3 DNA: TGTGCTAGCAGCCTCCGGGACAGGGGATTTGGCAATCAGCCCCAGTATTTT
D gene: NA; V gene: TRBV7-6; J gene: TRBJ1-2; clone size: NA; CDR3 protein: CASSQQIQGWGGYTF; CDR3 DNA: TGTGCCAGCAGCCAACAAATACAGGGTTGGGGTGGCTACACCTTC
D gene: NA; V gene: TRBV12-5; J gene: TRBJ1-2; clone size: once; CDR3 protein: CASGLADKANYGYTF; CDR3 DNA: TGTGCTAGCGGCCTGGCAGACAAGGCTAACTATGGCTACACCTTC
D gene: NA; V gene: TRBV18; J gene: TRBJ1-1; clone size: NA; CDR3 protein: CASSPGGVRLNTEAFF; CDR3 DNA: TGTGCCAGCTCACCAGGGGGCGTTAGGCTGAACACTGAAGCTTTCTTT
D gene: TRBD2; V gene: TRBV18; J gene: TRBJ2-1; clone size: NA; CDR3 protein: CASSLKEGGVFTSYNEQFF; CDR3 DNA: TGTGCCAGCTCACTGAAAGAGGGAGGGGTCTTTACCTCCTACAATGAGCAGTTCTTC
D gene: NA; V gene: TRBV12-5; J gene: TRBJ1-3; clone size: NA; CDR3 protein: CASGLVPLPGPRGSGNTIYF; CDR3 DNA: TGTGCTAGTGGTTTGGTACCACTCCCGGGTCCTAGGGGCTCTGGAAACACCATATATTTT